This TCR beta chain was documented in a study of cytomegalovirus exposure and HLA in healthy donors. CDR1 is SEHNR, CDR2 FQNEAQ, per germline (reference sequence). The CDR3 has 12 amino acids. With V trimmed by 10 bases and J by 4 bases, 4 bases remained unmatched. The PCR used 60 Vbeta and 13 Jbeta primers. Only in-frame clones appear in the TCRdb table, and some are missing; sequencing was by immunoSEQ multiplex PCR. Of approximately 110,000 clones in the sample, 70% to 80% are singletons; the top ten hold around 3.6%. Findings and caveats of the study: Information on immune exposure was restricted to one variable (CMV serostatus).

Concerning this clone: What it binds is unknown.

Specimen: PBMCs. The TCR comes from a man aged 40-49 years in good health and CMV-seronegative. The V gene is TRBV7-9, the J gene TRBJ1-2, with 9 bases aligning to TRBD1. The CDR3 sequence: CATQGAFYGYTF. DNA of the CDR3: TGTGCCACACAGGGGGCATTCTATGGCTACACCTTC.